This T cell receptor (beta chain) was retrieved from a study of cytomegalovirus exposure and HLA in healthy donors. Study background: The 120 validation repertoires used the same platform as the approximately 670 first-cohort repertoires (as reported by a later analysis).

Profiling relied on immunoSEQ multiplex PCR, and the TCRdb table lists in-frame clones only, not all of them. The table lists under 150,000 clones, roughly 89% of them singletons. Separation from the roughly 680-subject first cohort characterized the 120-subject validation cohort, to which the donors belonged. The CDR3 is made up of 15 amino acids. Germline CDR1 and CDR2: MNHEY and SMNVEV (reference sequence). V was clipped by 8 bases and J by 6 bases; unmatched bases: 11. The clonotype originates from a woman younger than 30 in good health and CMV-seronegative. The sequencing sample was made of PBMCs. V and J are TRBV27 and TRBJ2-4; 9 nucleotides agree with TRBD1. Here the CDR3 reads CASGLRGQGGNIQYF. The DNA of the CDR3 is TGTGCCAGCGGCCTGAGGGGACAGGGAGGAAACATTCAGTACTTC.